Listed below are T cell receptor beta chains from one sample, sequenced in a study of blood T cell repertoires in COVID-19. Profiled with immunoSEQ multiplex PCR; TCRdb holds only in-frame clones, not every one. The repertoire holds about 170,000 clones, 65% to 85% seen once, with roughly 2.8% in the top ten. Input material: peripheral blood. These receptors all come from a woman aged 60-75 years with acute or convalescent COVID-19. Each CDR3 is given with its conserved first and last residue. The D gene is left open where the match is weak. Clone sizes are given selectively: once, few, many, or a class where the clone is expanded.

d_gene	abundance	v_gene	j_gene	CDR3aa	CDR3nt
-	-	TRBV12-3/TRBV12-4	TRBJ1-4	CASREGNEKLFF	TGTGCCAGCAGGGAGGGTAATGAAAAACTGTTTTTT
-	-	TRBV27	TRBJ1-1	CASSTSGWNTEAFF	TGTGCCAGCAGTACGTCAGGGTGGAACACTGAAGCTTTCTTT
TRBD1	-	TRBV7-2	TRBJ2-7	CASSLGQGLTYEQYF	TGTGCCAGCAGCTTGGGACAGGGTTTGACCTACGAGCAGTACTTC
TRBD1	-	TRBV2	TRBJ1-1	CVRRDSGTTEAFF	TGTGTAAGAAGGGACAGCGGTACCACTGAAGCTTTCTTT
TRBD1	-	TRBV6-6	TRBJ2-4	CASSRDSGAKNIQYF	TGTGCCAGCAGTCGGGACAGCGGAGCCAAAAACATTCAGTACTTC
TRBD1	-	TRBV5-6	TRBJ1-2	CASSPRDRSNYGYTF	TGTGCCAGCAGCCCTAGGGACAGGAGTAACTATGGCTACACCTTC
-	-	TRBV20-1	TRBJ2-1	CSATRNNEQFF	TGCAGTGCTACTAGGAACAATGAGCAGTTCTTC
-	-	TRBV28	TRBJ1-2	CASSPTEVPYGYTF	TGTGCCAGCAGTCCCACCGAGGTACCCTATGGCTACACCTTC
-	-	TRBV4-3	TRBJ2-7	CASSQDYSETYEQYF	TGCGCCAGCAGCCAAGACTACAGTGAGACCTACGAGCAGTACTTC
-	few	TRBV4-1	TRBJ1-3	CASSQDRTRGYGNTIYF	TGCGCCAGCAGCCAAGACCGAACGCGGGGGTATGGAAACACCATATATTTT
-	-	TRBV3-1/TRBV3-2	TRBJ1-2	CASSQTDNYGYTF	TGTGCCAGCAGCCAGACAGATAACTATGGCTACACCTTC
TRBD1	-	TRBV15	TRBJ2-7	CATSRDRQGSYEQYF	TGTGCCACCAGCAGAGATAGACAGGGCTCCTACGAGCAGTACTTC
TRBD2	-	TRBV5-1	TRBJ2-1	CASSSATGGRDEQFF	TGCGCCAGCAGCTCTGCAACGGGGGGAAGGGATGAGCAGTTCTTC
TRBD1	-	TRBV5-1	TRBJ2-5	CASSLSPQGAAQETQYF	TGCGCCAGCAGCTTGAGTCCACAGGGGGCCGCCCAAGAGACCCAGTACTTC
TRBD1	-	TRBV2	TRBJ2-7	CASRPGQGGGEQYF	TGTGCCAGCAGACCGGGACAGGGAGGTGGCGAGCAGTACTTC
TRBD1	-	TRBV4-2	TRBJ2-6	CASSRDQGAGANVLTF	TGTGCCAGCAGCCGGGACCAGGGGGCTGGGGCCAACGTCCTGACTTTC
TRBD1	-	TRBV3-1/TRBV3-2	TRBJ2-1	CASSHLGQGANEQFF	TGTGCCAGCAGCCACTTGGGACAGGGGGCCAATGAGCAGTTCTTC
TRBD1	-	TRBV6-2/TRBV6-3	TRBJ1-6	CASSYNDRGNSPLHF	TGTGCCAGCAGTTACAACGACAGGGGTAATTCACCCCTCCACTTT
-	few	TRBV28	TRBJ1-4	CASTMDRRLSEKLFF	TGTGCCAGCACCATGGACAGACGTCTCTCTGAAAAACTGTTTTTT
TRBD1	-	TRBV29-1	TRBJ1-2	CSVEDGDRVSGYTF	TGCAGCGTTGAAGATGGTGACAGGGTGAGTGGCTACACCTTC
TRBD1	-	TRBV19	TRBJ1-2	CASTPGTGDAFNYGYTF	TGTGCCAGTACCCCCGGGACAGGGGACGCCTTTAACTATGGCTACACCTTC
TRBD1	-	TRBV19	TRBJ2-2	CASSQGTETGELFF	TGTGCCAGCTCTCAGGGGACAGAAACCGGGGAGCTGTTTTTT
-	-	TRBV5-1	TRBJ2-5	CASNNGLGETQYF	TGCGCCAGTAATAACGGACTCGGAGAGACCCAGTACTTC
TRBD2	-	TRBV9	TRBJ2-3	CASSVEGRRRGLAGGRTDTQYF	TGTGCCAGCAGCGTAGAGGGAAGGAGAAGGGGACTAGCGGGGGGCCGGACAGATACGCAGTATTTT
TRBD1	-	TRBV5-1	TRBJ2-5	CASSQDRVETQYF	TGCGCCAGCAGCCAGGACAGGGTGGAGACCCAGTACTTC
TRBD1	-	TRBV7-9	TRBJ1-1	CASSFRGQGADEAFF	TGTGCCAGCAGCTTCCGGGGTCAGGGGGCCGATGAAGCTTTCTTT
-	-	TRBV7-9	TRBJ1-2	CASSLAKLELDYGYTF	TGTGCCAGCAGCTTAGCCAAGTTGGAGTTGGACTATGGCTACACCTTC
-	once	TRBV19	TRBJ1-2	CASSDTGNYGYTF	TGTGCCAGTTCCGATACAGGGAACTATGGCTACACCTTC
TRBD1	-	TRBV19	TRBJ2-7	CASSNRDRPYEQYF	TGTGCCAGTAGTAACAGGGACAGGCCCTACGAGCAGTACTTC
-	few	TRBV27	TRBJ2-1	CASRLGITRSYNEQFF	TGTGCCAGCAGGCTAGGAATAACGAGGTCCTACAATGAGCAGTTCTTC
-	-	TRBV11-2	TRBJ1-1	CASSLMRGAARTEAFF	TGTGCCAGCAGCTTAATGCGCGGGGCCGCAAGGACTGAAGCTTTCTTT
TRBD1	-	TRBV2	TRBJ1-4	CASATGTVNEKLFF	TGTGCCAGCGCTACCGGGACAGTGAATGAAAAACTGTTTTTT
TRBD1	-	TRBV18	TRBJ2-2	CASSPGQGATGELFF	TGTGCCAGCTCACCCGGACAGGGGGCCACCGGGGAGTTGTTTTTT
-	-	TRBV15	TRBJ2-2	CATGGTRDLPNTGELFF	TGTGCCACCGGGGGCACTAGGGACCTCCCGAACACCGGGGAGCTGTTTTTT
-	few	TRBV9	TRBJ1-2	CASSVAGRREDF	TGTGCCAGCAGCGTAGCCGGACGGAGGGAGGACTTC
TRBD1	-	TRBV7-8	TRBJ1-6	CASSHNQGTGRNSPLHF	TGTGCCAGCAGCCACAACCAGGGGACAGGGAGGAATTCACCCCTCCACTTT
-	-	TRBV2	TRBJ2-7	CASTFSWAAYEQYF	TGTGCCAGCACGTTCTCCTGGGCAGCCTACGAGCAGTACTTC
-	-	TRBV11-2	TRBJ1-4	CASSLGARVREKLFF	TGTGCCAGCAGCTTAGGGGCCAGGGTCCGTGAAAAACTGTTTTTT
TRBD1	-	TRBV9	TRBJ1-1	CASSVLGQANTEAFF	TGTGCCAGCAGCGTTTTAGGACAGGCCAACACTGAAGCTTTCTTT
TRBD2	-	TRBV18	TRBJ2-3	CASSPRSGGADTQYF	TGTGCCAGCTCACCACGTAGCGGGGGGGCGGATACGCAGTATTTT
-	-	TRBV5-4	TRBJ2-2	CASSFGTKNTGELFF	TGTGCCAGCAGCTTCGGGACAAAAAACACCGGGGAGCTGTTTTTT
-	-	TRBV10-1	TRBJ1-1	CASSESTGNTEAFF	TGCGCCAGCAGTGAGTCGACAGGGAACACTGAAGCTTTCTTT
TRBD1	-	TRBV7-8	TRBJ2-7	CASSRQGVYEQYF	TGTGCCAGCAGCCGACAGGGCGTCTACGAGCAGTACTTC
-	-	TRBV6-2/TRBV6-3	TRBJ1-2	CASSYSRGYGYTF	TGTGCCAGCAGTTACTCGCGGGGGTATGGCTACACCTTC